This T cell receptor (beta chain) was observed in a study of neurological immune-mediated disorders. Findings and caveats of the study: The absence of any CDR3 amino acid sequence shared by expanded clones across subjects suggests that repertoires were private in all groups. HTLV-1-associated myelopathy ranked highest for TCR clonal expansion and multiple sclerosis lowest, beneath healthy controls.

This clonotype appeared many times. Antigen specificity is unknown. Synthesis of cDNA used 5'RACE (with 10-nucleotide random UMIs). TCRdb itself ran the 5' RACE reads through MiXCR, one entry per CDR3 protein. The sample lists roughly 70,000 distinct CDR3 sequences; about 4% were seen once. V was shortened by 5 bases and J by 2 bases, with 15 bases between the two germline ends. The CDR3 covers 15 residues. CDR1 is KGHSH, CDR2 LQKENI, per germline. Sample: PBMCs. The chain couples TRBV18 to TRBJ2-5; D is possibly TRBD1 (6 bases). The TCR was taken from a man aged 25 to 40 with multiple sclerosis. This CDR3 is CASSSRQARQETQYF. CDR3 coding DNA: TGTGCCAGCTCATCCCGACAGGCAAGACAAGAGACCCAGTACTTC.